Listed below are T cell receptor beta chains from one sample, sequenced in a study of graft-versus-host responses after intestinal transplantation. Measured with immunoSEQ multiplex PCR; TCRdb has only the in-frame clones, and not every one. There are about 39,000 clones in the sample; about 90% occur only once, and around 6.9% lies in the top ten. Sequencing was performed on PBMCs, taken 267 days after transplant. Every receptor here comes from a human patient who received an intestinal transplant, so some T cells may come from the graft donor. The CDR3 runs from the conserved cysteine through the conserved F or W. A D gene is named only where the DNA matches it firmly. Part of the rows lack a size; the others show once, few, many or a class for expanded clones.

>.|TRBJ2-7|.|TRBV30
TGTGCCTGGAGTGTACGGATAGGGGCCCAAGCCTACGAGCAGTACTTC
CAWSVRIGAQAYEQYF
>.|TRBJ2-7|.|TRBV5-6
TGTGCCAGCAGCTTACAGGGTAATACCTACGAGCAGTACTTC
CASSLQGNTYEQYF
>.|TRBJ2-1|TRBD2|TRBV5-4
TGTGCCAGCAGCCTGGGGGGAGGGAACCTCTTTAAGCAGTTCTTC
CASSLGGGNLFKQFF
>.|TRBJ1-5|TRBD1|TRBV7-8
TGTGCCAGCAGTCCGACAGGGAATCGGCCCCAGCATTTT
CASSPTGNRPQHF
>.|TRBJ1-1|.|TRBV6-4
TGTGCCAGCAGTGATAGCCACTACGGGGTCACTGAAGCTTTCTTT
CASSDSHYGVTEAFF
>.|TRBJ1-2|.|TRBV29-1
TGCAGCGTTTTAGGGGGGGGCGGCTACACCTTC
CSVLGGGGYTF
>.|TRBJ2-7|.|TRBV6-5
TGTGCCAGCAGTTACGAGGTCTATGCCTACGAGCAGTACTTC
CASSYEVYAYEQYF
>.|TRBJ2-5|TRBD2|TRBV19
TGTGCCAGTAGTATAGGGACTAGCGGGGGGGAGACCCAGTACTTC
CASSIGTSGGETQYF
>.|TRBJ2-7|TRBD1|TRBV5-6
TGTGCCAGCAGTTGGACAGGGAGGTCGTACGAGCAGTACTTC
CASSWTGRSYEQYF
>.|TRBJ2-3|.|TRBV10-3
TGTGCCATCAAGTTGGAGGCGGGGGCCACAGATACGCAGTATTTT
CAIKLEAGATDTQYF
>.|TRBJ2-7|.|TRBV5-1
TGCGCCAGCAGCGAGGGGGATCCCTACGAGCAGTACTTC
CASSEGDPYEQYF
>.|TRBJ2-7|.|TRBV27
TGTGCCAGCAGTTTAGCCAGCTCCTACGAGCAGTACTTC
CASSLASSYEQYF
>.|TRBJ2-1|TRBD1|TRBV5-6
TGTGCCAGCAGCAGGGACAGAAGCGACAATGAGCAGTTCTTC
CASSRDRSDNEQFF
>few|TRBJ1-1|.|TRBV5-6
TGTGCCAGCAGCTTTGCCCTCCTAATGACGGCGAACACTGAAGCTTTCTTT
CASSFALLMTANTEAFF
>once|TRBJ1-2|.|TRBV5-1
TGCACCAGCAGCGCGGACCCCTCTTCGGATGGCTACACCTTC
CTSSADPSSDGYTF
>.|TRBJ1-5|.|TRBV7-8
TGTGCCAGCAGCTTAGGCAGAGGGGCCGACTCCAATCAGCCCCAGCATTTT
CASSLGRGADSNQPQHF
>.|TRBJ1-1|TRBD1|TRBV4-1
TGCGCCAGCAGCCAAGGTCCCGGGACAGGGGTTTTGACGACTGAAGCTTTCTTT
CASSQGPGTGVLTTEAFF
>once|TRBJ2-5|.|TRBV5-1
TGCGCCAGCGCGAGGGGGGGATCCCAAGAGACCCAGTACTTC
CASARGGSQETQYF
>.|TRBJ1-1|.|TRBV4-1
TGCGCCAGCAGCCAAGGATCGGGGAGGGACACTGAAGCTTTCTTT
CASSQGSGRDTEAFF
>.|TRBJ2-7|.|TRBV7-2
TGTGCCAGCAGCTTAGAATCCCCCGGTTTCTACGAGCAGTACTTC
CASSLESPGFYEQYF
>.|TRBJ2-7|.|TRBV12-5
TGTGCTAGTGGTTACGCCGAGAGATACGAGCAGTACTTC
CASGYAERYEQYF
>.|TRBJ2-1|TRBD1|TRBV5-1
TGCGCCAGCAGCTTGTATTCCTGGGGACAGGGGGAATACAATGAGCAGTTCTTC
CASSLYSWGQGEYNEQFF
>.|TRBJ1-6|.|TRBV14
TGTGCCAGCAGCCAGGCTGGGGTTTCACCCCTCCACTTT
CASSQAGVSPLHF
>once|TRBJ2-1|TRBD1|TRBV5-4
TGTGCCAGCAGCACCGGACAGGGGGTCTCCTACAATGAGCAGTTCTTC
CASSTGQGVSYNEQFF
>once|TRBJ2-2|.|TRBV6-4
TGTGCCAGCAGTGACTCGACTAGCACCGGGGAGCTGTTTTTT
CASSDSTSTGELFF
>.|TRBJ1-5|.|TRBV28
TGTGCCAGCAGTTTACAGGACAGAGGGAAGCGTCGCGTGGGGCCCCAGCATTTT
CASSLQDRGKRRVGPQHF
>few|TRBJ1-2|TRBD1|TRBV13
TGTGCCAGCAGCGGGCGGGACAGCGGAATATATGGCTACACCTTC
CASSGRDSGIYGYTF
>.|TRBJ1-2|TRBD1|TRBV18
TGTGCCAGCTCACCACCAGACAGGGGTCACTATGGCTACACCTTC
CASSPPDRGHYGYTF
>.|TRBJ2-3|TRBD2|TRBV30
TGTGCCTGGAGTCTAGCGGGGGTGCGCACAGATACGCAGTATTTT
CAWSLAGVRTDTQYF
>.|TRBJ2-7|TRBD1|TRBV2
TGTGCCAGCAGTGGTTCCCTGGACAGGCTGGAGCAGTACTTC
CASSGSLDRLEQYF
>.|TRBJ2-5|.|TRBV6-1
TGTGCCAGCAGTGAGAATGTTGAGACCCAGTACTTC
CASSENVETQYF
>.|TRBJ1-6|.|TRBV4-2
TGTGCCAGCAGCCAAGAAGGGACACCCCTCCACTTT
CASSQEGTPLHF
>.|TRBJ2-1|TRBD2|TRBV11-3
TGTGCCAGCAGCTTAGAACAAAGGCTAGCGGGGACCAGTGAGCAGTTCTTC
CASSLEQRLAGTSEQFF
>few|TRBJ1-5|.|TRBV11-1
TGTGCCAGCAGCTTAGTCGCGGGGAGGCCCCAGCATTTT
CASSLVAGRPQHF
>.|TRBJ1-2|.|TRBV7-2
TGTGCCAGCAGACCAGGGGCTAGATGGGAGGGTGGCTACACCTTC
CASRPGARWEGGYTF
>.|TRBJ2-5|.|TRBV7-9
TGTGCCAGCAGCCCCCCGACCGAGACCCAGTACTTC
CASSPPTETQYF
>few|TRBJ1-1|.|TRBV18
TGTGCCAGCTCACGTGAAAAGTACACTGAAGCTTTCTTT
CASSREKYTEAFF
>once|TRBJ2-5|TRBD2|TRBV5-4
TGTGCCAGCAGCTTGGTCGCTAGCGGGGAGACCCAGTACTTC
CASSLVASGETQYF
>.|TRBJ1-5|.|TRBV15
TGTGCCACCAGCAGGAAAACAGGGTCGAGCAATCAGCCCCAGCATTTT
CATSRKTGSSNQPQHF
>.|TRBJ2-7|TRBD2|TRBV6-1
TGTGCCAGCAGTGAGAGAGCGGGGCGTTTGCGGTACGAGCAGTACTTC
CASSERAGRLRYEQYF
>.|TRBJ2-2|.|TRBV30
TGTGCCAGAGCCGGGAGTAGGACCGGGGAGCTGTTTTTT
CARAGSRTGELFF
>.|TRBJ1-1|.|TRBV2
TGTGCCAGCCTCGGGGGCACTGAAGCTTTCTTT
CASLGGTEAFF
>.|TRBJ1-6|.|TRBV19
TGTGCCAGTAGTATCCAGGGAAGGGATTCACCCCTCCACTTT
CASSIQGRDSPLHF
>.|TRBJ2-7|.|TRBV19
TGTGCCAGTAGTAGCCCCTTGGAGAGCTCCTACGAGCAGTACTTC
CASSSPLESSYEQYF
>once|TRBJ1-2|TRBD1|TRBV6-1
TGTGCCAGCAGGATGGGACAGGGTCTTTATGGCTACACCTTC
CASRMGQGLYGYTF
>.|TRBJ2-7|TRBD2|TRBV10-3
TGTGCCATCAGTGAGACTAGCGGGGCCTCCTACGAGCAGTACTTC
CAISETSGASYEQYF
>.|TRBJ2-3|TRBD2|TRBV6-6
TGTGCCAGCAGTCGACTAGCGGGGGGCCGAGATACGCAGTATTTT
CASSRLAGGRDTQYF
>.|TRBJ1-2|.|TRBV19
TGTGCCAGTAGGCGCCCGGACCGAAACTATGGCTACACCTTC
CASRRPDRNYGYTF
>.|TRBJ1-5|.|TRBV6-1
TGTGCCAGCAGCGCGACGTATCAGCCCCAGCATTTT
CASSATYQPQHF
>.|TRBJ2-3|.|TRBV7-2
TGTGCCAGCAGCTACCCCGGGACCCGGAGTGGGGCAGATACGCAGTATTTT
CASSYPGTRSGADTQYF
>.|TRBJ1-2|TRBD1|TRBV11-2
TGTGCCAGCAGCTCCCGAAACCCCGCTGGACAGGGTTCCAACTATGGCTACACCTTC
CASSSRNPAGQGSNYGYTF
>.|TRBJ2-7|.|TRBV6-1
TGTGCCAGCAGTGAATCTAGGAGGAACGAGCAGTACTTC
CASSESRRNEQYF
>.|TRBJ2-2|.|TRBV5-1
TGCGCCAGCTGCTTTACGGACGGATACACCGGGGAGCTGTTTTTT
CASCFTDGYTGELFF
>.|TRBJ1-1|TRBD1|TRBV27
TGTGCCAGCAGTTTAGCAGGGGGGTCCACTGAAGCTTTCTTT
CASSLAGGSTEAFF
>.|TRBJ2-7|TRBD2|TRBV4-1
TGCGCCAGCAGCCAAGCAGCCTCTCTCGGACTAGCGGGGGACGAGCAGTACTTC
CASSQAASLGLAGDEQYF
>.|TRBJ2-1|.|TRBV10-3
TGTGCATCGGGATCTCACGAGGACAATGAGCAGTTCTTC
CASGSHEDNEQFF
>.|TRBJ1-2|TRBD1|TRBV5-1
TGCGCCAGCAGCTGGGGACAGGGAGGGAATGGCTACACCTTC
CASSWGQGGNGYTF
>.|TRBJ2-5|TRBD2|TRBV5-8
TGTGCCAGCAGCTTGGGCTCGAGCGGGGGGGCCCGGGAGACCCAGTACTTC
CASSLGSSGGARETQYF